This T cell receptor beta chain was retrieved from a study of CD8+ T cells in alopecia areata. Study-wide background: Treated patients were given oral tofacitinib, which was dosed at 5 to 10 mg twice daily. Study observations and caveats: Affected scalp, especially in alopecia totalis/universalis, had a higher clonality than normal scalp did. Patients shared TCRs less clearly than mice did, possibly for HLA-related reasons.

This clone was observed a handful of times. Its antigen is currently unknown. Germline V gene data show CDR1 as SGDLS and CDR2 as YYNGEE. Between the trimmed V and J ends, which lost 0 bases and 3 bases, there was a span of 6 bases. The CDR3 extends over 13 amino acids. RNA, once extracted, was reverse transcribed into cDNA for use as the sequencing template. Some clones are missing from TCRdb's copy, which holds only in-frame ones; the method was immunoSEQ multiplex PCR. The repertoire holds tens of thousands of clones, roughly 61% seen once, with 17% in the top ten. V usage is TRBV9 and J usage is TRBJ1-2; no clear D. This TCR came from a human donor with alopecia areata. The source was CD8+ T cells sorted from blood, collected at week 0. CDR3 residues: CASSVGSYYGYTF. Here the CDR3 DNA reads TGTGCCAGCAGCGTAGGCAGTTACTATGGCTACACCTTC.